This T cell receptor (beta chain) was observed in a study of response to subunit inactivated influenza vaccine. Points from the study as a whole: Only a handful of new T cells, the authors suggested, are recruited with each seasonal influenza vaccination.

TCRdb re-called the RT-PCR reads through MiXCR, storing one row per CDR3 protein. Of 650,000 to 800,000 distinct CDR3 sequences in the sample, less than 20% were seen once. CDR3 size: 13 residues. Between the trimmed V and J ends, which lost 1 base and 7 bases, there was a span of 10 bases. Germline loops: CDR1 SGHTA, CDR2 FQGNSA. About this clonotype itself: Its antigen is not identified.

Specimen: PBMCs from blood, collected less than 6 days after vaccination. The V call is TRBV7-2, the J call TRBJ1-1; D is undetermined. This clonotype was obtained from a man aged 45-65 years who received an inactivated influenza vaccine. CDR3 nucleotides: TGTGCCAGCAGCTTAGAGGGTTTGGGTGAAGCTTTCTTT. It translates to CASSLEGLGEAFF. The complete variable domain, with remaining parts taken from reference TRBV7-2 and TRBJ1-1, reads GAGVSQSPSNKVTEKGKDVELRCDPISGHTALYWYRQSLGQGLEFLIYFQGNSAPDKSGLPSDRFSAERTGGSVSTLTIQRTQQEDSAVYLCASSLEGLGEAFFGQGTRLTVV.